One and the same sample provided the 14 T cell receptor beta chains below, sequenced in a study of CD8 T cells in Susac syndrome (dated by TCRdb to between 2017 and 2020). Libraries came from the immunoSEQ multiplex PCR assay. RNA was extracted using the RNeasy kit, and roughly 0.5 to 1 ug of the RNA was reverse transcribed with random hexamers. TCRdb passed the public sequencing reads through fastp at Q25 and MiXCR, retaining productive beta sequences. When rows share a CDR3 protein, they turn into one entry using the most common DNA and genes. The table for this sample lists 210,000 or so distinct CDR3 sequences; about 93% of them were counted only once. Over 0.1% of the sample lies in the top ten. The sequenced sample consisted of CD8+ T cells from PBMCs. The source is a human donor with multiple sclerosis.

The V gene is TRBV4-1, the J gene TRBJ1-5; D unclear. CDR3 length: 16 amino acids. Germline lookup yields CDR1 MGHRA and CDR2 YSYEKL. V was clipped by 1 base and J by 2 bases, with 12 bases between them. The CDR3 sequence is CASSQGVSFGNQPQHF. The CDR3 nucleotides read TGCGCCAGCAGCCAAGGGGTGTCTTTCGGCAATCAGCCCCAGCATTTT.

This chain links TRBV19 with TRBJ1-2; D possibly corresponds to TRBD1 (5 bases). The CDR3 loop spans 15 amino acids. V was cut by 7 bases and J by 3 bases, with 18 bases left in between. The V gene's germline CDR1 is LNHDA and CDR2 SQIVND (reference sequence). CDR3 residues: CASTPRDYNYYGYTF. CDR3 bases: TGTGCCAGTACCCCCCGGGACTACAACTACTATGGCTACACCTTC.

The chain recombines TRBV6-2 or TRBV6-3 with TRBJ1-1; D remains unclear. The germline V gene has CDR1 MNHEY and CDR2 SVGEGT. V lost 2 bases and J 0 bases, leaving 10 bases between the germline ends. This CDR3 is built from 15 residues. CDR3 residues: CASSYTKDLNTEAFF. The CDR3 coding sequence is TGTGCCAGCAGTTACACCAAGGACCTGAACACTGAAGCTTTCTTT.

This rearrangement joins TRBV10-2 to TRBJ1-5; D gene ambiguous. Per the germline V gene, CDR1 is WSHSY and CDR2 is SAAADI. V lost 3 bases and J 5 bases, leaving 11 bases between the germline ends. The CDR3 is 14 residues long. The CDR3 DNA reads TGCGCCAGCAGTGAAGGGAGAGGAGATCAGCCCCAGCATTTT. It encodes CASSEGRGDQPQHF.

CDR3 protein: CASRGKGYTGELFF. The CDR3 nucleotides read TGTGCCAGCCGGGGCAAGGGGTACACCGGGGAGCTGTTTTTT. The chain is built from TRBV12-3 or TRBV12-4 and TRBJ2-2; D may match TRBD1 or TRBD2 (5 bases each). The CDR3 covers 14 residues. V was clipped by 8 bases and J by 3 bases, with 13 bases between them.

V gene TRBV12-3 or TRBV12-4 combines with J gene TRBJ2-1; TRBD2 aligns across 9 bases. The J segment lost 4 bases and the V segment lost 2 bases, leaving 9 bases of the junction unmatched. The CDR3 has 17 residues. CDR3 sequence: CASSLRYSGSLYNEQFF. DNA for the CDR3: TGTGCCAGCAGTTTAAGGTATAGCGGGAGCTTATACAATGAGCAGTTCTTC.

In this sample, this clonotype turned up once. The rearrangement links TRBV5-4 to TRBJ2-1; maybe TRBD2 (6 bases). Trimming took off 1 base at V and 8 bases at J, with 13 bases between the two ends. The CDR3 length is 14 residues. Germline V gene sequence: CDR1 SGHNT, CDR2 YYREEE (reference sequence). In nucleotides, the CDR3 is TGTGCCAGCAGCTTGATCCTAGCGCAAGATGAGCAGTTCTTC. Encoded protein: CASSLILAQDEQFF.

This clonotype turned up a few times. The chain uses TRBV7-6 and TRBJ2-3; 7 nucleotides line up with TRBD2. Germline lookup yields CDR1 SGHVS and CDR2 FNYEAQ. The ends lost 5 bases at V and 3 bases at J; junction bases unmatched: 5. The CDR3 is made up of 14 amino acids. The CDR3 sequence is CASSRGRGTDTQYF. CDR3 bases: TGTGCCAGCAGCCGAGGGCGGGGGACAGATACGCAGTATTTT.

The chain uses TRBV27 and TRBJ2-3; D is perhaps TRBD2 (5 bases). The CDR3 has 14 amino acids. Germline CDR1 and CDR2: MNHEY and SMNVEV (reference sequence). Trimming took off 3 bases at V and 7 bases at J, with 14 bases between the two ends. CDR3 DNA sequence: TGTGCCAGCAGTTTGACCGGGGTTGCTTATACGCAGTATTTT. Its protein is CASSLTGVAYTQYF.

DNA for the CDR3: TGTGCCAGCAGCTCACCCTCGTCAGGGGAAGAGCAGTACTTC. Translation gives CASSSPSSGEEQYF. The chain employs TRBV7-8 and TRBJ2-7, with TRBD1 as a possible D gene (6 bases). This CDR3 comprises 14 residues. V shed 4 bases and J shed 7 bases, with 17 bases lying between them. Germline CDR1 and CDR2: SGHVS and FQNEAQ. The whole variable domain, remainder taken from reference TRBV7-8 and TRBJ2-7, is GAGVSQSPRYKVAKRGQDVALRCDPISGHVSLFWYQQALGQGPEFLTYFQNEAQLDKSGLPSDRFFAERPEGSVSTLKIQRTQQEDSAVYLCASSSPSSGEEQYFGPGTRLTVT.

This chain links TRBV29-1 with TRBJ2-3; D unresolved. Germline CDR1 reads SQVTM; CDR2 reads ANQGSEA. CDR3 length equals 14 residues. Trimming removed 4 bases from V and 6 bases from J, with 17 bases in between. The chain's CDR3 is CSVVSQPTYDTQYF. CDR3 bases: TGCAGCGTTGTGTCACAACCTACTTACGATACGCAGTATTTT.

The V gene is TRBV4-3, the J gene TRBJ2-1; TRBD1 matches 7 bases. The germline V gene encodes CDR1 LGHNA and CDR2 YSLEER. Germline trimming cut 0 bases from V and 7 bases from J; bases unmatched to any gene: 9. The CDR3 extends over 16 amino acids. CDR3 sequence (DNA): TGCGCCAGCAGCCAAGAGACAGGGTTTGTCCCAAATGAGCAGTTCTTC. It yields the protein CASSQETGFVPNEQFF.

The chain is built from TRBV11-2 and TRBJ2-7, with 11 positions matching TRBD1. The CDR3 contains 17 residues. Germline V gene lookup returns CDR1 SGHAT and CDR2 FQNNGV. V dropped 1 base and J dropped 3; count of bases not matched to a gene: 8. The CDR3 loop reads CASSLGPDRGRFYEQYF. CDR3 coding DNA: TGTGCCAGCAGCTTAGGCCCGGACAGGGGGCGCTTCTACGAGCAGTACTTC.

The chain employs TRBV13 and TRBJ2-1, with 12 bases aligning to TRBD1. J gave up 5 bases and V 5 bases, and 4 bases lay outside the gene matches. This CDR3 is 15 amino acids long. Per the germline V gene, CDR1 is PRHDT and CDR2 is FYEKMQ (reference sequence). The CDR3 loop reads CASSNRDRGHNEQFF. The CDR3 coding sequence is TGTGCCAGCAGCAACCGGGACAGGGGGCACAATGAGCAGTTCTTC.